Listed below are T cell receptor beta chains from one sample, sequenced in a study of cytomegalovirus exposure and HLA in healthy donors. Here immunoSEQ multiplex PCR was the method, and the copy in TCRdb shows in-frame clones only, minus some. The table has more than 95,000 clones, 15% to 20% seen once. Specimen: PBMCs. The origin of the receptors is a female donor in good health and CMV-seropositive. The CDR3 runs from the conserved cysteine through the conserved F or W. A D gene is named only where the DNA matches it firmly. Size tells how often a clone was seen (once, few, many) or the class of an expanded clone, and some rows leave it out.

j_call v_call clone_size d_call cdr3_nt cdr3_aa
TRBJ1-5 TRBV5-6 - - TGTGCCAGCAGCTTCAGGGGTTTCAATCAGCCCCAGCATTTT CASSFRGFNQPQHF
TRBJ1-2 TRBV7-9 - TRBD1 TGTGCCAGCAGCTCATCAGGGGGCGGTGGCTACACCTTC CASSSSGGGGYTF
TRBJ2-1 TRBV7-9 few - TGTGCCAGCAGCCAAGACCGGGCCTACAATGAGCAGTTCTTC CASSQDRAYNEQFF
TRBJ1-1 TRBV6-1 few - TGTGCCAGCAGTCAGGGGACCCGAGAAGCTTTCTTT CASSQGTREAFF
TRBJ2-7 TRBV6-5 - TRBD2 TGCGCCAGCAGAGGGACTAGCGGAAACTACGAGCAGTACTTC CASRGTSGNYEQYF
TRBJ2-5 TRBV27 - - TGTGCCAGCAGGAAAACCGGGTCTAGGGAGACCCAGTACTTC CASRKTGSRETQYF
TRBJ1-3 TRBV28 - - TGTGCCAGCAGTAAACAGGGTTTTACTGGAAACACCATATATTTT CASSKQGFTGNTIYF
TRBJ2-5 TRBV18 few TRBD2 TGTGCCAGCTCACCAACACTAGCGGGGCCGTACCAAGAGACCCAGTACTTC CASSPTLAGPYQETQYF
TRBJ2-7 TRBV25-1 few TRBD1 TGTGCCAGCAGTGGGACAGGGGGCTACGAGCAGTACTTC CASSGTGGYEQYF
TRBJ2-7 TRBV5-1 few - TGCGCCAGCAGCTCTGGACAGAGCTACGAGCAGTACTTC CASSSGQSYEQYF
TRBJ1-1 TRBV10-2 - - TGCGCCAGCATCGTATTACCGGGGAACACTGAAGCTTTCTTT CASIVLPGNTEAFF
TRBJ2-7 TRBV27 - TRBD1 TGTGCCAGCGGGACAGGAACCTACGAGCAGTACTTC CASGTGTYEQYF
TRBJ1-2 TRBV2 few TRBD1 TGTGCCAGCAGGGGTCCCGGGACAGCCCTGGGGAACTATGGCTACACCTTC CASRGPGTALGNYGYTF
TRBJ2-7 TRBV29-1 few TRBD2 TGCAGCGTGGCCCAGGGGAGCGGGAGTGTCAGCTACGAGCAGTACTTC CSVAQGSGSVSYEQYF
TRBJ2-7 TRBV4-1 - TRBD1 TGCGCCAGCAGCCCCCCGGGACAGGGCTACGAGCAGTACTTC CASSPPGQGYEQYF